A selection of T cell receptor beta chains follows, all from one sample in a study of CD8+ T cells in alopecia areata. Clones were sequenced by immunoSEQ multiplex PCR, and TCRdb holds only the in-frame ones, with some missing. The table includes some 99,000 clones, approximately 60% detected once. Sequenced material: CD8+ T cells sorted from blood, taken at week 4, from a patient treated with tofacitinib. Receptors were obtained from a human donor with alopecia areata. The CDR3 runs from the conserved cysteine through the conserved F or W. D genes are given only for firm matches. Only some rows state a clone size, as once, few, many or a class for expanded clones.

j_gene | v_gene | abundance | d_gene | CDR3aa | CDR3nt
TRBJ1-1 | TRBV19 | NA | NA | CASSNIYTEAFF | TGTGCCAGTAGTAATATTTACACTGAAGCTTTCTTT
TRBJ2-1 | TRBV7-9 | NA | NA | CASSLVGPYNEQFF | TGTGCCAGCAGCTTAGTTGGACCTTACAATGAGCAGTTCTTC
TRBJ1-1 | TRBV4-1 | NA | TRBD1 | CASSPQGQVNEAFF | TGCGCCAGCAGCCCACAGGGGCAAGTCAATGAAGCTTTCTTT
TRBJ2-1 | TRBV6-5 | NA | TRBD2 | CASSYGGGTRGEQFF | TGTGCCAGCAGTTACGGCGGGGGAACGAGAGGTGAGCAGTTCTTC
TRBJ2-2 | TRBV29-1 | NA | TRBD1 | CSGNRGDTGELFF | TGCAGCGGCAACAGGGGGGACACCGGGGAGCTGTTTTTT
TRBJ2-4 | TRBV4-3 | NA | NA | CASSDRAKNIQYF | TGCGCCAGCAGTGACAGAGCCAAAAACATTCAGTACTTC
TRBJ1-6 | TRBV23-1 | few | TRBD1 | CASIRTGQDSPLHF | TGCGCCAGCATTCGGACAGGGCAGGATTCACCCCTCCACTTT
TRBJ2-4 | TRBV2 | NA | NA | CASSEDTLAKNIQYF | TGTGCCAGCAGTGAGGACACCTTAGCCAAAAACATTCAGTACTTC
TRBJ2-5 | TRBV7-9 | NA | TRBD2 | CASSSRGTSGKQETQYF | TGTGCCAGCAGTTCCCGCGGGACTAGCGGGAAACAAGAGACCCAGTACTTC
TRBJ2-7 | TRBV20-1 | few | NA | CSAPQNYEQYF | TGCAGTGCCCCCCAGAACTACGAGCAGTACTTC
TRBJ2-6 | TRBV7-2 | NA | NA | CASSLTWGSGANVLTF | TGTGCCAGCAGCCTGACGTGGGGCTCTGGGGCCAACGTCCTGACTTTC
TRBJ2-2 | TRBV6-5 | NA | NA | CASSYFTGELFF | TGTGCCAGCAGTTACTTCACCGGGGAGCTGTTTTTT
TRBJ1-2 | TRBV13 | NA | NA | CASSSTGDRRDGYTF | TGTGCCAGCAGCTCAACCGGAGACAGGCGAGATGGCTACACCTTC
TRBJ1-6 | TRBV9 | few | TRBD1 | CASSRDRQGVAPLHF | TGTGCCAGCAGCAGAGACCGGCAGGGGGTCGCACCCCTCCACTTT
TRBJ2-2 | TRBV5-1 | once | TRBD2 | CASSLVGTSGSDAGELFF | TGCGCCAGCAGCTTGGTTGGGACTAGCGGGAGTGACGCCGGGGAGCTGTTTTTT
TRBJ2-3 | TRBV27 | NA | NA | CASSGASGLNTQYF | TGTGCCAGCAGTGGAGCATCGGGATTGAATACGCAGTATTTT
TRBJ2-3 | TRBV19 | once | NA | CASTPTDTATDTQYF | TGTGCCAGTACCCCGACAGATACGGCGACAGATACGCAGTATTTT
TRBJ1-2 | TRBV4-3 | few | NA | CASSQDTGRELYGYTF | TGCGCCAGCAGCCAAGACACGGGCAGGGAACTCTATGGCTACACCTTC
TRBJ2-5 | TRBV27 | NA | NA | CASRGMGVTQYF | TGTGCCAGCAGGGGGATGGGCGTGACCCAGTACTTC
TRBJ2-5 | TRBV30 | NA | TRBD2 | CAWSTGTGGTSGVQETQYF | TGTGCCTGGAGTACCGGGACAGGAGGGACTAGCGGGGTCCAAGAGACCCAGTACTTC
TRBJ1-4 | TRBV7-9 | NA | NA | CASRLTTGLSNEKLFF | TGTGCCAGCAGGTTAACAACGGGGCTTAGTAATGAAAAACTGTTTTTT
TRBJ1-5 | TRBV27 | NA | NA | CASRRGNQPQHF | TGTGCCAGCAGGAGGGGCAATCAGCCCCAGCATTTT
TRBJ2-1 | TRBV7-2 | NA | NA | CASSLAYNEQFF | TGTGCCAGCAGCTTAGCATACAATGAGCAGTTCTTC
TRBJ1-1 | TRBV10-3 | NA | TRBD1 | CAISELRGDTEAFF | TGTGCCATCAGTGAACTCAGGGGGGACACTGAAGCTTTCTTT
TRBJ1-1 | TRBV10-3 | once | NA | CAISESPQSHTEAFF | TGTGCCATCAGTGAGTCTCCACAGAGTCACACTGAAGCTTTCTTT
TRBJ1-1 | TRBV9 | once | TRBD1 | CASSARGANTEAFF | TGTGCCAGCAGCGCCAGGGGGGCGAACACTGAAGCTTTCTTT
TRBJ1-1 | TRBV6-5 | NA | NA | CASSRKASMNTEAFF | TGTGCCAGCAGTCGAAAGGCTTCCATGAACACTGAAGCTTTCTTT
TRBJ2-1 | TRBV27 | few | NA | CASSWPEQFF | TGTGCCAGCAGTTGGCCAGAGCAGTTCTTC
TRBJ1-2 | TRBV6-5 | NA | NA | CASSLDSHGYTF | TGTGCCAGCAGTTTGGACAGTCATGGCTACACCTTC
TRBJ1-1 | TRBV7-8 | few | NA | CASSTTGNTEAFF | TGTGCCAGCAGCACGACAGGGAACACTGAAGCTTTCTTT
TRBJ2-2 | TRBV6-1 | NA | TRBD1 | CASSEKGQGALISNTGELFF | TGTGCCAGCAGTGAAAAGGGACAGGGGGCTTTAATTTCGAACACCGGGGAGCTGTTTTTT
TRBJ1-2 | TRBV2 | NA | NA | CASPGDGYGYTF | TGTGCATCGCCTGGGGACGGCTATGGCTACACCTTC
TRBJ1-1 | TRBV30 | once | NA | CAWSTGPEAFF | TGTGCCTGGTCTACAGGGCCTGAAGCTTTCTTT
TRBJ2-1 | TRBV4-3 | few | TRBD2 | CASSQVPGLAGVDEQFF | TGCGCCAGCAGCCAAGTCCCGGGACTAGCGGGAGTAGATGAGCAGTTCTTC
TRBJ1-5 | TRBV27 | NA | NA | CASSLLTPTGGNQPQHF | TGTGCCAGCAGTTTATTGACCCCAACGGGGGGAAATCAGCCCCAGCATTTT
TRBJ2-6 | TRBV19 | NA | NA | CASSMTSGANVLTF | TGTGCCAGTAGTATGACCTCTGGGGCCAACGTCCTGACTTTC
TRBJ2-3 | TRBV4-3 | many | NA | CASSQGAGVTDTQYF | TGCGCCAGCAGCCAAGGGGCAGGGGTGACAGATACGCAGTATTTT
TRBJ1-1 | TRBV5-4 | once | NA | CASRLGPSNTEAFF | TGTGCCAGCAGACTGGGACCGTCGAACACTGAAGCTTTCTTT
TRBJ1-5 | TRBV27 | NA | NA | CASRGWGGQPQHF | TGTGCCAGCAGGGGGTGGGGGGGACAGCCCCAGCATTTT
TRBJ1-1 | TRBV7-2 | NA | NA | CASSLFGTNTEAFF | TGTGCCAGCAGCTTATTTGGGACGAACACTGAAGCTTTCTTT
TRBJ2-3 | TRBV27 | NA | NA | CASSPAGGTQYF | TGTGCCAGCAGTCCCGCCGGTGGCACGCAGTATTTT
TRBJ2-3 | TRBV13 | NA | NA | CASSSSQGDTQYF | TGTGCCAGCAGCTCGTCCCAGGGGGATACGCAGTATTTT
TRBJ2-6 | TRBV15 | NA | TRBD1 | CATSRERQGNGANVLTF | TGTGCCACCAGCAGAGAACGACAGGGGAATGGGGCCAACGTCCTGACTTTC
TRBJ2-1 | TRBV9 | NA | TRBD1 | CASSVGQGGMYNEQFF | TGTGCCAGCAGCGTTGGACAGGGAGGAATGTACAATGAGCAGTTCTTC
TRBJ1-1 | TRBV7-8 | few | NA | CASSPYSGGMNTEAFF | TGTGCCAGCAGCCCTTACTCAGGAGGGATGAACACTGAAGCTTTCTTT
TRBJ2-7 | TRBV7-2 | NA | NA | CASSPPGPEQYF | TGTGCCAGCAGCCCCCCGGGACCCGAGCAGTACTTC
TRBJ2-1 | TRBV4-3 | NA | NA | CASSQSQGREQFF | TGCGCCAGCAGCCAATCTCAGGGGCGCGAGCAGTTCTTC
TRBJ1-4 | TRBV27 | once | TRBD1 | CASKVRTGSEKLFF | TGTGCCAGCAAGGTGCGGACAGGGAGCGAAAAACTGTTTTTT
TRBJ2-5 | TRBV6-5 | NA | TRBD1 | CASSYSWTGESETQYF | TGTGCCAGCAGTTACTCATGGACAGGGGAGTCAGAGACCCAGTACTTC
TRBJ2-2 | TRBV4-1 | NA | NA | CASSLKLVSPRGDTGELFF | TGCGCCAGCAGCCTTAAACTCGTCTCTCCTCGCGGGGACACCGGGGAGCTGTTTTTT
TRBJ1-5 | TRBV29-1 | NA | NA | CSVSTGQPQHF | TGCAGCGTTTCCACAGGTCAGCCCCAGCATTTT